This TCR beta chain was obtained from a study of T cell responses to AZD1222 COVID-19 vaccine. General observations from the study: Breadth and depth of Spike-specific TCRs rose after two AZD1222 doses. Unmutated variant regions reportedly attract nearly half of all spike-specific TCRs.

A remark on this clone: Its antigen remains unidentified.

Profiling relied on immunoSEQ multiplex PCR, and the TCRdb table lists in-frame clones only, not all of them. This sample has about 42,000 clones, with approximately 89% found just once. The germline gives CDR1 ENHRY, CDR2 SYGVKD. The CDR3 totals 14 residues. With 2 bases removed from V and 5 bases from J, the gap between germline ends came to 12 bases. Second-dose recipients at about 4 or about 12 weeks were treated as one pooled group. Specimen: peripheral blood, collected 28 days after the second AZD1222 dose. The receptor was isolated from an adult who received the AZD1222 COVID-19 vaccine. The rearrangement uses TRBV10-3 and TRBJ1-1; tentative D call: TRBD1 (5 bases). The CDR3 region is CAISEQGLWTEAFF. As DNA, the CDR3 is TGTGCCATCAGTGAGCAGGGCCTCTGGACTGAAGCTTTCTTT.